This T cell receptor (beta chain) was identified in a study of CD8 T cells in ankylosing spondylitis. Findings and caveats of the study: Seemingly characteristic of ankylosing spondylitis blood was a TCR beta motif consisting of about 8 highly homologous variants. Past research had described some motif variants in reactive arthritis synovial fluid and blood.

With molecular barcodes, quantitative 5'-RACE was used to make the TCR beta libraries. MiXCR, applied by TCRdb to the 5' RACE reads, yields one record per CDR3 protein. Of under 300,000 distinct CDR3 sequences detected, less than 10% appear once; the ten largest clones hold almost 7%. V lost 4 bases and J lost 1; bases outside the gene matches: 5. The CDR3 is made up of 16 amino acids. Worth noting for this clonotype: Its antigen is not known.

The material sequenced was blood, either unsorted or a sorted T cell fraction (not recorded which). The chain recombines TRBV12-3 or TRBV12-4 with TRBJ2-5; TRBD1 matches at 11 bases. The sequence came from a male donor with ankylosing spondylitis or in good health (not recorded which). DNA of the CDR3: TGTGCCAGCAGTTCCTCGGACAGGGGGCTCCAAGAGACCCAGTACTTC. It specifies CASSSSDRGLQETQYF.